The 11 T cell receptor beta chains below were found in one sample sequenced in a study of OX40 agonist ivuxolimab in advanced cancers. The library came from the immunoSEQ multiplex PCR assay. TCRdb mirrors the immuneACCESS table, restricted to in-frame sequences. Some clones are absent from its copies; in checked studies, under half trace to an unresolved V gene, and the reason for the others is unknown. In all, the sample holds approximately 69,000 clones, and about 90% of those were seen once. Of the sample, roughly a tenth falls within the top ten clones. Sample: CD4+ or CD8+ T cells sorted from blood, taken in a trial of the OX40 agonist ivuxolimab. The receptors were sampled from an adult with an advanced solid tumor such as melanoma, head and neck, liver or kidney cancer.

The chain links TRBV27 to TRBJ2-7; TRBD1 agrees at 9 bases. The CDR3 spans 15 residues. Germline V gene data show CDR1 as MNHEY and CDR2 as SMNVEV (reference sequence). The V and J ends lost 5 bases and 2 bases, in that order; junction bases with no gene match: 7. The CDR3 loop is CASSLDRGPPYEQYF. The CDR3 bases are TGTGCCAGCAGTCTGGACAGGGGACCCCCCTACGAGCAGTACTTC.

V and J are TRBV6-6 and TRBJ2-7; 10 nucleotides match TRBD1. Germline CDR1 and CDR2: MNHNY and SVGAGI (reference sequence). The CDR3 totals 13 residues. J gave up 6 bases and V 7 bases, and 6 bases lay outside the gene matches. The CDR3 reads CASTRDRGSEQYF. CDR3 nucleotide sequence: TGTGCCAGCACCAGGGACAGGGGAAGCGAGCAGTACTTC.

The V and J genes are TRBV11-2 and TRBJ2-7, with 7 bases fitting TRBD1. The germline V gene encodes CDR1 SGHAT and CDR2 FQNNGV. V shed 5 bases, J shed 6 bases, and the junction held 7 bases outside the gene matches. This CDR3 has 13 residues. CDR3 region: CASSPRGIGEQYF. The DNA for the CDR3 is TGTGCCAGCAGCCCCAGGGGGATCGGCGAGCAGTACTTC.

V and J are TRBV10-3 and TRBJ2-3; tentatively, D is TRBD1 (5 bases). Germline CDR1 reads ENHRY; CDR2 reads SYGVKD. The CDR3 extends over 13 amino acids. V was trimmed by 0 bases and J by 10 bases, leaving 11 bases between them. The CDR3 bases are TGTGCCATCAGTGAGTCGAAGGGGTCGGCGCAGTATTTT. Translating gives CAISESKGSAQYF.

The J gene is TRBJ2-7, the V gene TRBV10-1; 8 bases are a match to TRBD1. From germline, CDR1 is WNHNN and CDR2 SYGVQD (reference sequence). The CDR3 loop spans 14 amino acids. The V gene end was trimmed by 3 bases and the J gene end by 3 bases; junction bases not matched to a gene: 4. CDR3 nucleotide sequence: TGCGCCAGCAGTGATTGGGACAGGTACTACGAGCAGTACTTC. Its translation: CASSDWDRYYEQYF.

The CDR3 region is CASSRTSGSYEQFF. CDR3 in DNA: TGTGCCAGTAGTAGGACTAGCGGGAGCTATGAGCAGTTCTTC. This rearrangement joins TRBV19 to TRBJ2-1; 13 bases are shared with TRBD2. Germline V lookup: CDR1 LNHDA, CDR2 SQIVND (reference sequence). V was pared by 4 bases and J by 8 bases, with 2 bases of the junction left unmatched. The CDR3 covers 14 residues.

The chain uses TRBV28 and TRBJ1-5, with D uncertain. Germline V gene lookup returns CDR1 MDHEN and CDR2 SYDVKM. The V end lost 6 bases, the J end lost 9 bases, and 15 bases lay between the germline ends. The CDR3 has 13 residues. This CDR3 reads CASRADHLGPQHF. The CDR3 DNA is TGTGCCAGCAGAGCGGATCATCTCGGGCCCCAGCATTTT.

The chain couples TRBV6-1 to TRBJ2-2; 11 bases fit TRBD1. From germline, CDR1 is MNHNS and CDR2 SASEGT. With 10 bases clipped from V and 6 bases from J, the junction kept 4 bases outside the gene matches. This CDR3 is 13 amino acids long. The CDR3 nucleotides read TGTGCCAACAAGGGACAGGGGGCCGGGGAGCTGTTTTTT. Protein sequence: CANKGQGAGELFF.

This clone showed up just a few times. CDR3 protein: CASRGTVNSYEQYF. CDR3 nucleotides: TGTGCCAGTAGGGGGACAGTAAACTCCTACGAGCAGTACTTC. The rearrangement links TRBV19 to TRBJ2-7, with 7 bases identical to TRBD1. After removal of 6 bases from V and 0 bases from J, the junction contained 5 bases not matched to a gene. CDR1 is LNHDA and CDR2 is SQIVND in the germline V gene (reference sequence). CDR3 length equals 14 residues.

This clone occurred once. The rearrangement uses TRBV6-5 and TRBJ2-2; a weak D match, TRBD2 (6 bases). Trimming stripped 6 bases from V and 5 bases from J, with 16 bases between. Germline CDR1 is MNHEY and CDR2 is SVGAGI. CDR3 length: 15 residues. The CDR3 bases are TGTGCCAGCAGCCCGGGGCTGGCGGGAACCGGGGAGCTGTTTTTT. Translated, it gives CASSPGLAGTGELFF.

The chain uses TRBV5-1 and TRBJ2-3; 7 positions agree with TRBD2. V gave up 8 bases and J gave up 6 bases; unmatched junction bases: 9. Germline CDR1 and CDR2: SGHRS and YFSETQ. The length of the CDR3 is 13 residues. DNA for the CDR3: TGCGCCAGTAAGCGGGGTCCCGGCGATACGCAGTATTTT. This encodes CASKRGPGDTQYF.